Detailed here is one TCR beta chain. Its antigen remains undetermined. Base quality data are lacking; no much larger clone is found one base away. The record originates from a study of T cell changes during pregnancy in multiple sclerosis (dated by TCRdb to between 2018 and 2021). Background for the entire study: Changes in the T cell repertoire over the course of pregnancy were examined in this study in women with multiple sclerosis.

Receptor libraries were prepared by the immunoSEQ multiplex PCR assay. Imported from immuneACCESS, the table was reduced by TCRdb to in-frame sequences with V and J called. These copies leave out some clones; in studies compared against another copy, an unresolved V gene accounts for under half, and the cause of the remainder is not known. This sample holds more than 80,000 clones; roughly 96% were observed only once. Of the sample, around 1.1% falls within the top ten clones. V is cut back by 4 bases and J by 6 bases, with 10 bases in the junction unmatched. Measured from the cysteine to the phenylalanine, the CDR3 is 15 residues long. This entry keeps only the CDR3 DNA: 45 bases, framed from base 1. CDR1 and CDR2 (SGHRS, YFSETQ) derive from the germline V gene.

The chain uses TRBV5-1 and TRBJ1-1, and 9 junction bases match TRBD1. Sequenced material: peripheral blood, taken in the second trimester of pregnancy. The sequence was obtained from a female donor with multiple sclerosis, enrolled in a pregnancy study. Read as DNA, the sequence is TGCGCCAGCAGCGTACCGGGACAGGGTTCTGCTGAAGCTTTCTTT. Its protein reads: CASSVPGQGSAEAFF.